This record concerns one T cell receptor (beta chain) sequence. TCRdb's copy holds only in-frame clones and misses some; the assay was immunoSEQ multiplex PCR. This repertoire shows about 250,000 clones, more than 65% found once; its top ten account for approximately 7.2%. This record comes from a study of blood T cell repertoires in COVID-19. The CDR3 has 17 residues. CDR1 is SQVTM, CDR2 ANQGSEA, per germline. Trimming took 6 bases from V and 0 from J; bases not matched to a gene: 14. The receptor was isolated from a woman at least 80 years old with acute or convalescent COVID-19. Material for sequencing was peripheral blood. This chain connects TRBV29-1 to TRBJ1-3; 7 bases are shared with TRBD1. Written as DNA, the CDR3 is TGCAGCGTCCAATACGGGCACAGGGGTTTCTCTGGAAACACCATATATTTT. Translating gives CSVQYGHRGFSGNTIYF.